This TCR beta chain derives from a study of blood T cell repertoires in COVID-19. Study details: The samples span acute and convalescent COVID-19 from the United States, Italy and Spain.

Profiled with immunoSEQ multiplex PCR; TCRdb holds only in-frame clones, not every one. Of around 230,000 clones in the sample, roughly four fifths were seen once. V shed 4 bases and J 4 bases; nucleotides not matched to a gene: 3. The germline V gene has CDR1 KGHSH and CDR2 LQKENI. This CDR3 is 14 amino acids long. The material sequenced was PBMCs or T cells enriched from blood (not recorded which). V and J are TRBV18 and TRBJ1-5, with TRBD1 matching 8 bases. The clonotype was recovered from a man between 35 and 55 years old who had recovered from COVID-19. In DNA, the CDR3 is TGTGCCAGCTCACTCGGGACAGGAAATCAGCCCCAGCATTTT. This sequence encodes CASSLGTGNQPQHF.